Below, 10 T cell receptor beta chains from the same sample are listed, as sequenced in a study of T cell changes during pregnancy in multiple sclerosis. Sequenced by immunoSEQ multiplex PCR; TCRdb stores in-frame clones only, minus some. Among tens of thousands of clones listed, about nine tenths were seen once. Sequencing used CD8+ T cells from peripheral blood mononuclear cells, obtained in the second trimester of pregnancy. The origin of the receptors is a female donor with multiple sclerosis, enrolled in a pregnancy study.

This sequence joins TRBV7-2 and TRBJ1-2, with TRBD1 as a possible D gene (5 bases). V shed 3 bases and J shed 4 bases, with 9 bases lying between them. Germline CDR1 is SGHTA and CDR2 is FQGNSA. The CDR3 loop spans 13 amino acids. CDR3 protein: CASSFNTGYGYTF. CDR3 nucleotides: TGTGCCAGCAGCTTTAATACAGGCTATGGCTACACCTTC.

The V and J genes are TRBV7-9 and TRBJ1-2; D remains ambiguous. The CDR3 is 12 residues long. Trimming left V 2 bases short and J 5 bases short, with 6 bases between. Per the germline V gene, CDR1 is SEHNR and CDR2 is FQNEAQ (reference sequence). The CDR3 here is CASSLQLYGYTF. The DNA for the CDR3 is TGTGCCAGCAGCTTACAACTTTATGGCTACACCTTC.

This chain joins TRBV2 and TRBJ2-2, with D possibly being TRBD1 (5 bases). The CDR3 runs to 17 residues. CDR1 and CDR2 (germline): SNHLY, FYNNEI. Trimming removed 4 bases at V and 0 bases at J, with 15 bases between. In nucleotides, the CDR3 is TGTGCCAGCAGTGTAGACAGTCAGGGCCCGAACACCGGGGAGCTGTTTTTT. Protein: CASSVDSQGPNTGELFF.

The chain is built from TRBV4-2 and TRBJ2-7; 8 positions match TRBD1. V trimming: 3 bases; J trimming: 2 bases; junction bases outside the gene matches: 3. Germline loops: CDR1 LGHNA, CDR2 YNFKEQ. The CDR3 spans 14 residues. This CDR3 is CASSHPGQAYEQYF. The CDR3 nucleotides read TGTGCCAGCAGCCATCCGGGACAGGCCTACGAGCAGTACTTC.

The V gene is TRBV7-9, the J gene TRBJ2-5, with a possible D match to TRBD1 (5 bases). CDR1 is SEHNR and CDR2 is FQNEAQ in the germline V gene (reference sequence). This CDR3 has 13 residues. V lost 5 bases and J 5 bases, leaving 12 bases between the germline ends. Here the CDR3 DNA reads TGTGCCAGCAGCCCTCCAGGGTTCGAGACCCAGTACTTC. Translation gives CASSPPGFETQYF.

The chain employs TRBV7-9 and TRBJ1-1, with 10 bases lining up with TRBD1. The CDR3 is 19 amino acids. With 4 bases clipped from V and 0 bases from J, the junction kept 14 bases outside the gene matches. The V gene's germline CDR1 is SEHNR and CDR2 FQNEAQ (reference sequence). CDR3 in DNA: TGTGCCAGCAGCTCCCCGGGACAGGGGTTCTTGGCGATGAACACTGAAGCTTTCTTT. This encodes CASSSPGQGFLAMNTEAFF.

The chain links TRBV5-1 to TRBJ2-7, with D tentatively TRBD1 (5 bases). V was cut by 4 bases and J by 3 bases, with 14 bases left in between. Germline CDR1 reads SGHRS; CDR2 reads YFSETQ. CDR3 length: 14 amino acids. CDR3 protein: CASSTTQGFYEQYF. Here the CDR3 DNA reads TGCGCCAGCAGCACGACCCAGGGATTCTACGAGCAGTACTTC.

This chain links TRBV29-1 with TRBJ1-1; 7 positions match TRBD1. This CDR3 contains 13 residues. Trimming cost V 3 bases and J 0 bases; bases outside gene matches: 1. From germline, CDR1 is SQVTM and CDR2 ANQGSEA. The CDR3: CSVEGTVNTEAFF. For the CDR3, the DNA is TGCAGCGTTGAGGGGACAGTGAACACTGAAGCTTTCTTT.

There are a few counts of this clone. The chain uses TRBV11-3 and TRBJ2-5; D is unclear. V lost 7 bases, J lost 0 bases, and 6 bases lay in between. Germline CDR1 reads SGHNT; CDR2 reads YENEEA. The CDR3 loop spans 12 amino acids. The CDR3: CASTGHQETQYF. CDR3 nucleotide sequence: TGTGCCAGCACTGGCCACCAAGAGACCCAGTACTTC.

This chain joins TRBV6-1 and TRBJ2-1; 13 bases fit TRBD2. Germline lookup yields CDR1 MNHNS and CDR2 SASEGT. The V and J ends lost 6 bases and 7 bases, in that order; junction bases with no gene match: 6. This CDR3 has 15 residues. The CDR3 DNA reads TGTGCCAGCAGCCTCACACTAGCGGGAGGGAATGAGCAGTTCTTC. This gives the protein CASSLTLAGGNEQFF.